A single sample is the source of the 9 T cell receptor beta chains below, sequenced in a study of T cells in Graves' hyperthyroidism and ophthalmopathy. It was RNA transcripts that yielded the amplified TCR beta CDR3 regions. An initial round of RT-PCR targeting the TCR CDR3 relied on the HTBI primer set. MiXCR was run by TCRdb on the multiplex PCR reads, yielding one entry per CDR3 protein. The sample holds around 570,000 distinct CDR3 sequences, nearly 20% seen once. The source material was blood. All receptors come from a man in his forties with Graves' ophthalmopathy.

V and J are TRBV12-3 or TRBV12-4 and TRBJ2-7, with 9 bases fitting TRBD1. The CDR3 loop spans 13 amino acids. J gave up 6 bases and V 5 bases, and 5 bases lay outside the gene matches. The CDR3 protein is CASSHRGPGEQYF. The CDR3 nucleotides read TGTGCCAGCAGTCACAGGGGGCCGGGCGAGCAGTACTTC.

In this sample, this clonotype turned up a few times. This sequence joins TRBV4-1 and TRBJ2-5, with unresolved D. With 4 bases removed from V and 0 bases from J, the gap between germline ends came to 15 bases. CDR1 is MGHRA and CDR2 is YSYEKL in the germline V gene. The length of the CDR3 is 16 residues. CDR3 protein: CASSRVGSSYQETQYF. The CDR3 DNA follows: TGCGCCAGCAGCCGAGTCGGCTCATCGTACCAAGAGACCCAGTACTTC.

This clonotype was detected many times. V is TRBV5-1 and J is TRBJ2-3; D is unclear. V was clipped by 5 bases and J by 6 bases, with 22 bases between them. This CDR3 contains 16 residues. The V gene's germline CDR1 is SGHRS and CDR2 YFSETQ. The CDR3 sequence: CASSSGRSSLSDTQYF. The CDR3 DNA reads TGCGCCAGCAGTAGTGGACGAAGTAGTCTGTCTGATACGCAGTATTTT. The full variable domain, its missing parts supplied by reference TRBV5-1 and TRBJ2-3, is KAGVTQTPRYLIKTRGQQVTLSCSPISGHRSVSWYQQTPGQGLQFLFEYFSETQRNKGNFPGRFSGRQFSNSRSEMNVSTLELGDSALYLCASSSGRSSLSDTQYFGPGTRLTVL.

This clonotype was seen many times. The chain employs TRBV28 and TRBJ2-7, with 10 bases lining up with TRBD2. Germline lookup yields CDR1 MDHEN and CDR2 SYDVKM. The CDR3 has 13 residues. After removal of 6 bases from V and 7 bases from J, the junction contained 6 bases not matched to a gene. Written as DNA, the CDR3 is TGTGCCAGCAGGTCCGGGACTAGCGATGAGCAGTACTTC. Amino acid sequence: CASRSGTSDEQYF.

In this sample, this clonotype turned up a few times. The gene calls are TRBV7-3 and TRBJ2-1; 9 positions match TRBD1. V was pared by 6 bases and J by 4 bases, with 13 bases of the junction left unmatched. Germline V lookup: CDR1 SGHTA, CDR2 FQGTGA. CDR3 length: 17 residues. CDR3 sequence reads: CASSVPGQGGHYNEQFF. CDR3 in DNA: TGTGCCAGCAGTGTCCCGGGACAGGGTGGACATTACAATGAGCAGTTCTTC.

This clonotype was counted many times. The CDR3 sequence is CAWSEGSVDEQYF. The CDR3 DNA follows: TGTGCCTGGAGCGAGGGGTCGGTTGACGAGCAGTACTTC. The chain joins TRBV30 to TRBJ2-7; D could derive from TRBD1 or TRBD2 (5 bases each). The germline V gene encodes CDR1 GTSNPN and CDR2 SVGIG (reference sequence). The length of the CDR3 is 13 residues. The germline V and J ends were trimmed by 3 bases and 5 bases, with 14 bases remaining between them.

In this sample, this clonotype turned up many times. The chain employs TRBV7-9 and TRBJ2-2; maybe TRBD1 (7 bases). The length of the CDR3 is 13 residues. Trimming took off 11 bases at V and 1 base at J, with 11 bases between the two ends. Germline-derived CDR1 and CDR2 are SEHNR and FQNEAQ (reference sequence). For the CDR3, the DNA is TGTGCCGGAGGGACAGAGAACACCGGGGAGCTGTTTTTT. Its translation: CAGGTENTGELFF.

At least ten counts were recorded for this clonotype. The CDR3 region is CAIQGPSSYNEQFF. CDR3 in DNA: TGTGCCATTCAGGGGCCGAGCTCCTACAATGAGCAGTTCTTC. The genes are TRBV12-3 or TRBV12-4 and TRBJ2-1, with a weak D call TRBD1 (6 bases). The CDR3 runs 14 residues. Trimming stripped 10 bases from V and 0 bases from J, with 13 bases between.

The chain is built from TRBV29-1 and TRBJ2-1; D remains unclear. CDR3 length: 12 residues. CDR1 is SQVTM, CDR2 ANQGSEA, per germline. The V gene lost 0 bases and the J gene lost 3 bases, with 3 bases spanning the gap. The CDR3 region is CSVEENYNEQFF. The CDR3 DNA reads as TGCAGCGTTGAAGAAAACTACAATGAGCAGTTCTTC.